Shown below are 32 T cell receptor beta chains from a single sample sequenced in a study of cytomegalovirus exposure and HLA in healthy donors. The table came from immunoSEQ multiplex PCR; TCRdb's copy has only in-frame clones and leaves some out. The sample lists approximately 160,000 clones; about nine tenths were seen once. Sequencing used PBMCs. The receptors shown here come from a man between 18 and 29 years old in good health and CMV-seropositive.

This chain connects TRBV6-1 to TRBJ2-2; possible D gene TRBD2, 5 bases. This CDR3 spans 15 amino acids. The ends were cut back, 1 base at V and 6 bases at J, with 12 bases in the middle. Germline assignment: CDR1 MNHNS and CDR2 SASEGT. The CDR3 region is CASSEGIGVAGELFF. CDR3 nucleotide sequence: TGTGCCAGCAGTGAAGGGATCGGGGTCGCCGGGGAGCTGTTTTTT.

This chain connects TRBV30 to TRBJ2-2; TRBD2 matches at 9 bases. V gave up 8 bases and J gave up 7 bases; unmatched junction bases: 8. Germline V gene sequence: CDR1 GTSNPN, CDR2 SVGIG (reference sequence). This CDR3 contains 13 residues. The CDR3 loop reads CAGKGLAFGELFF. The CDR3 bases are TGTGCCGGGAAGGGACTAGCTTTCGGGGAGCTGTTTTTT. The whole variable domain, filled in from reference TRBV30 and TRBJ2-2, reads SQTIHQWPATLVQPVGSPLSLECTVEGTSNPNLYWYRQAAGRGLQLLFYSVGIGQISSEVPQNLSASRPQDRQFILSSKKLLLSDSGFYLCAGKGLAFGELFFGEGSRLTVL.

The chain is built from TRBV7-2 and TRBJ2-5, with D unclear. Per germline, CDR1 SGHTA and CDR2 FQGNSA. The CDR3 loop spans 13 amino acids. V lost 3 bases to trimming and J lost 1 base, with 6 bases between them. CDR3 protein: CASSFSVQETQYF. DNA of the CDR3: TGTGCCAGCAGCTTCAGCGTCCAAGAGACCCAGTACTTC. The whole variable domain, filled in from reference TRBV7-2 and TRBJ2-5, reads GAGVSQSPSNKVTEKGKDVELRCDPISGHTALYWYRQSLGQGLEFLIYFQGNSAPDKSGLPSDRFSAERTGGSVSTLTIQRTQQEDSAVYLCASSFSVQETQYFGPGTRLLVL.

The V call is TRBV5-1, the J call TRBJ2-5; 9 positions match TRBD2. V was clipped by 3 bases and J by 5 bases; unmatched bases: 8. The CDR3 is made up of 15 amino acids. The germline CDR1 and CDR2 sequences are SGHRS and YFSETQ. CDR3 in DNA: TGCGCCAGCAGCTCCCAGACTAGCGGCGGGGAGACCCAGTACTTC. It encodes CASSSQTSGGETQYF.

The rearrangement links TRBV9 to TRBJ2-7; 8 bases align to TRBD2. Per germline, CDR1 SGDLS and CDR2 YYNGEE. Unmatched junction bases numbered 2, after V lost 0 bases and J lost 3 bases. There are 14 residues in the CDR3. The CDR3 region has the DNA TGTGCCAGCAGCGTAGTAGGGACTAGCTACGAGCAGTACTTC. Translated: CASSVVGTSYEQYF.

The V call is TRBV9, the J call TRBJ2-7; no firm D call. Trimming removed 0 bases at V and 2 bases at J, with 9 bases between. CDR1 is SGDLS and CDR2 is YYNGEE in the germline V gene. This CDR3 region has 14 residues. CDR3 loop: CASSVGGSPYEQYF. The CDR3 DNA reads as TGTGCCAGCAGCGTAGGAGGCAGCCCCTACGAGCAGTACTTC.

The J gene is TRBJ1-4, the V gene TRBV27; TRBD1 might be the D (5 bases). Trimming pared 4 bases from V and 4 bases from J, leaving 10 bases between. There are 14 residues in the CDR3. In germline, CDR1 is MNHEY, CDR2 SMNVEV (reference sequence). In DNA form, the CDR3 reads TGTGCCAGCAGTTCGGACAAATATAATGAAAAACTGTTTTTT. Encoded protein: CASSSDKYNEKLFF.

J is TRBJ2-3 and V is TRBV7-6, with 10 bases lining up with TRBD2. Trimming cost V 5 bases and J 1 base; bases outside gene matches: 9. This CDR3 contains 17 residues. The V gene's germline CDR1 is SGHVS and CDR2 FNYEAQ. The CDR3, as DNA: TGTGCCAGCAGCCGAATCACCGGGACTAGCGGCACAGATACGCAGTATTTT. Translation: CASSRITGTSGTDTQYF.

CDR3 loop: CASSMWPAGGQPQHF. CDR3 in DNA: TGTGCCAGTAGTATGTGGCCGGCGGGGGGTCAGCCCCAGCATTTT. The V call is TRBV19, the J call TRBJ1-5; TRBD1 is a possible D gene (5 bases). Germline lookup yields CDR1 LNHDA and CDR2 SQIVND (reference sequence). This CDR3 is built from 15 residues. The germline V and J ends were trimmed by 3 bases and 6 bases, with 15 bases remaining between them.

This clone was recorded only once. The chain is built from TRBV7-8 and TRBJ2-7; 11 bases align to TRBD2. Unmatched junction bases numbered 2, after V lost 5 bases and J lost 2 bases. Germline V gene lookup returns CDR1 SGHVS and CDR2 FQNEAQ. CDR3 length: 14 residues. The chain's CDR3 is CASSPSGGTYEQYF. CDR3 nucleotide sequence: TGTGCCAGCAGCCCTAGCGGGGGGACCTACGAGCAGTACTTC.

The rearrangement links TRBV2 to TRBJ1-4, with 7 bases that match TRBD1. Germline assignment: CDR1 SNHLY and CDR2 FYNNEI. CDR3 length equals 15 residues. V trimming: 5 bases; J trimming: 10 bases; junction bases outside the gene matches: 13. Written as DNA, the CDR3 is TGTGCCAGCAGTTCAGACCGACAGGGTGGGCCAAAACTGTTTTTT. Translating it yields CASSSDRQGGPKLFF.

The gene calls are TRBV5-1 and TRBJ1-1, with D unresolved. This CDR3 is 12 amino acids long. Per the germline V gene, CDR1 is SGHRS and CDR2 is YFSETQ. V was clipped by 0 bases and J by 8 bases, with 8 bases between them. The DNA for the CDR3 is TGCGCCAGCAGCTTGGCGGGGAGAGAAGCTTTCTTT. Translation gives CASSLAGREAFF.

The chain combines TRBV6-1 with TRBJ1-5; D possibly corresponds to TRBD1 (6 bases). V was clipped by 6 bases and J by 10 bases, with 22 bases between them. CDR1 and CDR2 from the germline V gene are MNHNS and SASEGT. This CDR3 is 15 amino acids long. CDR3 bases: TGTGCCAGCAGCTCCGGACAGCCTACGAGTATACCCCAGCATTTT. Translation: CASSSGQPTSIPQHF.

The chain combines TRBV28 with TRBJ2-7, with D unclear. This CDR3 has 13 residues. CDR1 MDHEN and CDR2 SYDVKM come from the germline V gene. The ends were cut back, 6 bases at V and 3 bases at J, with 12 bases in the middle. This CDR3 reads CASSPQLHYEQYF. As DNA, the CDR3 is TGTGCCAGCAGCCCCCAGTTACACTACGAGCAGTACTTC.

This chain connects TRBV9 to TRBJ2-5, with D perhaps matching TRBD2 (7 bases). V shed 4 bases and J shed 4 bases, with 20 bases lying between them. This CDR3 is 16 amino acids long. In germline, CDR1 is SGDLS, CDR2 YYNGEE. The chain's CDR3 is CASSTGGGFSGETQYF. The CDR3 DNA sequence: TGTGCCAGCAGCACTGGGGGGGGCTTCTCGGGAGAGACCCAGTACTTC.

This clone was counted once. This rearrangement joins TRBV9 to TRBJ2-3, with TRBD1 matching over 8 bases. The germline gives CDR1 SGDLS, CDR2 YYNGEE. V shed 4 bases, J shed 2 bases, and the junction held 6 bases outside the gene matches. The CDR3 length is 15 residues. CDR3 protein: CASSNRGMVTDTQYF. As DNA, the CDR3 is TGTGCCAGCAGCAACAGGGGGATGGTCACAGATACGCAGTATTTT.

J is TRBJ2-7 and V is TRBV6-4; 12 positions match TRBD2. V lost 7 bases, J lost 0 bases, and 7 bases stayed unmatched. CDR3 size: 16 residues. CDR1 is MRHNA, CDR2 SNTAGT, per germline. CDR3 nucleotides: TGTGCCAGCACTGGGACTAGCGGGTCCAACTCCTACGAGCAGTACTTC. It codes for CASTGTSGSNSYEQYF.

The sample holds a few counts of this clone. The rearrangement uses TRBV21-1 and TRBJ1-1; TRBD1, the table's D call, was not compared with the DNA. TRBV21-1 is a known pseudogene. The CDR3 covers 18 residues. The CDR3 loop is CASSKEGQFQGSRTEAFF. Written as DNA, the CDR3 is TGTGCCAGCAGCAAAGAGGGACAGTTTCAGGGGTCTCGCACTGAAGCTTTCTTT.

The chain employs TRBV5-1 and TRBJ2-7; TRBD2 matches at 8 bases. CDR3 length equals 15 residues. The trim removed 4 bases at V and 1 base at J, leaving 7 bases unmatched. The germline gives CDR1 SGHRS, CDR2 YFSETQ. The CDR3 protein is CASSAPERESYEQYF. CDR3 bases: TGCGCCAGCAGCGCCCCGGAGCGGGAGTCCTACGAGCAGTACTTC.

This rearrangement joins TRBV11-1 to TRBJ1-1, with no clear D. The CDR3 length is 13 residues. V lost 3 bases to trimming and J lost 7 bases, with 12 bases between them. Germline CDR1 SGHAT, CDR2 FQDESV (reference sequence). The CDR3 DNA reads TGTGCCAGCAGCTTCCTCGAAGGGAGTGAAGCTTTCTTT. Its translation: CASSFLEGSEAFF.

The CDR3 region has the DNA TGTGCCAGCACCTATTACGGGACAGGGGGTGGACTTGATTACAATGAGCAGTTCTTC. Amino acids: CASTYYGTGGGLDYNEQFF. This chain links TRBV11-3 with TRBJ2-1; 11 bases agree with TRBD1. This CDR3 spans 19 amino acids. The germline gives CDR1 SGHNT, CDR2 YENEEA. Trimming at V came to 7 bases and at J to 4 bases, leaving 18 bases not matched to a gene.

This clone was picked up one time. The chain carries TRBV18 and TRBJ1-5, with D possibly matching TRBD1 (5 bases). The CDR3 runs 15 residues. Germline lookup yields CDR1 KGHSH and CDR2 LQKENI. V was trimmed by 4 bases and J by 0 bases, leaving 10 bases between them. In DNA, the CDR3 is TGTGCCAGCTCACAGGGGCTGGATAGCAATCAGCCCCAGCATTTT. This gives the protein CASSQGLDSNQPQHF. Using reference TRBV18 and TRBJ1-5 for the parts outside the CDR3, the full variable domain is NAGVMQNPRHLVRRRGQEARLRCSPMKGHSHVYWYRQLPEEGLKFMVYLQKENIIDESGMPKERFSAEFPKEGPSILRIQQVVRGDSAAYFCASSQGLDSNQPQHFGDGTRLSIL.

The chain employs TRBV19 and TRBJ2-1, with 7 bases aligning to TRBD2. Looked up from germline, CDR1 is LNHDA and CDR2 is SQIVND (reference sequence). The CDR3 is 15 residues long. V shed 3 bases and J 6 bases; nucleotides not matched to a gene: 8. The CDR3 DNA sequence: TGTGCCAGTAGTATCGATAGCGGGTGGCGCAATGAGCAGTTCTTC. This sequence encodes CASSIDSGWRNEQFF.

CDR3 in DNA: TGTGCCTCGAAGGGGGAGGGCCACTACAATGAGCAGTTCTTC. Its translation: CASKGEGHYNEQFF. This chain joins TRBV10-3 and TRBJ2-1; maybe TRBD2 (7 bases). Trimming shortened V by 11 bases and J by 3 bases, and 17 bases separated the two germline ends. Germline V gene data show CDR1 as ENHRY and CDR2 as SYGVKD. This CDR3 spans 14 amino acids.

The genes are TRBV2 and TRBJ2-3, with 8 bases aligning to TRBD2. Unmatched junction bases numbered 18, after V lost 8 bases and J lost 5 bases. This CDR3 region has 17 residues. CDR1 and CDR2 from the germline V gene are SNHLY and FYNNEI. CDR3 DNA sequence: TGTGCCAGCTTCCGAGTGTCCGGGAGGGCCCTCGGAGATACGCAGTATTTT. Translating it yields CASFRVSGRALGDTQYF.

The chain joins TRBV10-2 to TRBJ1-3; 8 nucleotides align to TRBD1. Germline CDR1 WSHSY, CDR2 SAAADI. The trim removed 8 bases at V and 0 bases at J, leaving 9 bases unmatched. The CDR3 length is 16 residues. The CDR3 protein is CASRQGAESSGNTIYF. CDR3 coding DNA: TGCGCCAGCCGTCAGGGGGCCGAGAGCTCTGGAAACACCATATATTTT.

This sequence joins TRBV29-1 and TRBJ1-5; no clear D gene. This CDR3 has 15 residues. V lost 5 bases and J 0 bases, leaving 14 bases between the germline ends. Germline CDR1 SQVTM, CDR2 ANQGSEA. DNA of the CDR3: TGCAGCGTTCAGGAGGACTTATATAGCAATCAGCCCCAGCATTTT. Encoded protein: CSVQEDLYSNQPQHF.

The chain carries TRBV4-2 and TRBJ2-3, with TRBD2 as a possible D gene (5 bases). The CDR3 runs to 17 residues. Trimming took off 0 bases at V and 3 bases at J, with 16 bases between the two ends. The germline CDR1 and CDR2 sequences are LGHNA and YNFKEQ. The CDR3 nucleotides read TGTGCCAGCAGCCAAGAAGGGAGCGGCCCTGGGACAGATACGCAGTATTTT. Protein product: CASSQEGSGPGTDTQYF.

The chain uses TRBV5-1 and TRBJ2-7, with 7 positions matching TRBD1. The V segment lost 1 base and the J segment 0 bases; nucleotides outside the gene matches: 4. Germline V gene data show CDR1 as SGHRS and CDR2 as YFSETQ. The CDR3 has 15 residues. The CDR3 protein is CASSLNRGSSYEQYF. CDR3 DNA: TGCGCCAGCAGCTTGAACAGGGGAAGCTCCTACGAGCAGTACTTC.

V is TRBV2 and J is TRBJ2-7; maybe TRBD1 (6 bases). Trimming cost V 5 bases and J 4 bases, with 15 bases left between them. There are 14 residues in the CDR3. Germline V lookup: CDR1 SNHLY, CDR2 FYNNEI. The DNA for the CDR3 is TGTGCCAGCAGTCGACTGGACAGCTATTACGAGCAGTACTTC. Translation: CASSRLDSYYEQYF.

The CDR3 DNA is TGCGCCAGCAGCTTGGGAGCAGCAGGGAATGGAAACACCATATATTTT. Translating gives CASSLGAAGNGNTIYF. The rearrangement uses TRBV5-1 and TRBJ1-3; a weak D match, TRBD1 (5 bases). CDR1 and CDR2 from the germline V gene are SGHRS and YFSETQ. The germline V and J ends were trimmed by 0 bases and 3 bases, with 13 bases remaining between them. The CDR3 is 16 amino acids.

The CDR3 DNA sequence: TGCGCCAGCAGCTTGGCCCCCGGAGACTCCTCCTACGAGCAGTACTTC. Translated, it gives CASSLAPGDSSYEQYF. This chain joins TRBV5-1 and TRBJ2-7; the D is unclear. Germline CDR1 is SGHRS and CDR2 is YFSETQ. The CDR3 runs 16 residues. V was shortened by 0 bases and J by 0 bases, with 13 bases between the two germline ends.